The clone carrying this T cell receptor (beta chain) was found once. Looked up from germline, CDR1 is SGHAT and CDR2 is FQNNGV. This CDR3 has 15 amino acids. V shed 7 bases and J 6 bases; nucleotides not matched to a gene: 4. This entry belongs to a study of neoadjuvant anti-PD-1 for oral cavity cancer. Across the whole study: Most patients had three to four biweekly doses of 3 mg/kg nivolumab before resection.

PBMC libraries mostly used around 500 ng of input genomic DNA, with six replicates per sample. TCRdb keeps only in-frame clones here, not all; method: immunoSEQ multiplex PCR. The profile shows some 20,000 clones, around three quarters of them singletons. J is TRBJ2-1 and V is TRBV11-2; 15 bases are shared with TRBD2. This sequence originates from a person between 40 and 85 years old with oral cavity squamous cell carcinoma. The sequenced sample was PBMCs, obtained before nivolumab (anti-PD-1) treatment. CDR3 sequence (DNA): TGTGCCAGCACCCGGACTAGCGGGAGGGGCAATGAGCAGTTCTTC. Its translation is CASTRTSGRGNEQFF.